Presented here are 24 T cell receptor beta chains from one specimen sequenced in a study of blood T cell repertoires in COVID-19. Assay used: immunoSEQ multiplex PCR; TCRdb lists only in-frame clones, some missing. The table lists 90,000 to 150,000 clones, around 77% of them singletons, with roughly 7.9% in the top ten. The sample comprised peripheral blood. The source is a human donor in a cohort sampled during active COVID-19.

This chain joins TRBV7-3 and TRBJ2-5, with TRBD2 matching over 7 bases. Germline values: CDR1 SGHTA, CDR2 FQGTGA. V shed 0 bases, J shed 5 bases, and the junction held 6 bases outside the gene matches. This CDR3 contains 15 residues. CDR3 residues: CASSLTAGEIETQYF. In DNA form, the CDR3 reads TGTGCCAGCAGCTTAACGGCGGGGGAGATCGAGACCCAGTACTTC.

The chain has TRBV7-6 and TRBJ1-1; D not resolved. V was clipped by 7 bases and J by 3 bases, with 6 bases between them. The CDR3 consists of 11 residues. CDR1 SGHVS and CDR2 FNYEAQ come from the germline V gene. The CDR3 nucleotides are TGTGCCAGCATGTCGGACACTGAAGCTTTCTTT. This gives the protein CASMSDTEAFF.

This rearrangement joins TRBV28 to TRBJ2-5; D might be TRBD1 (7 bases). This CDR3 has 19 amino acids. V lost 4 bases to trimming and J lost 0 bases, with 24 bases between them. The germline V gene encodes CDR1 MDHEN and CDR2 SYDVKM. The CDR3 DNA reads as TGTGCCAGCAGTTGGCCCGCGGAGGGGGCCCCTACTAACCAAGAGACCCAGTACTTC. Protein sequence: CASSWPAEGAPTNQETQYF.

V and J are TRBV19 and TRBJ2-7; no reliable D call. This CDR3 is built from 14 residues. Germline loops: CDR1 LNHDA, CDR2 SQIVND (reference sequence). V lost 1 base to trimming and J lost 0 bases, with 7 bases between them. The CDR3 here is CASSIVPGSYEQYF. CDR3 sequence (DNA): TGTGCCAGTAGTATAGTACCGGGCTCCTACGAGCAGTACTTC. The full variable domain, completed using reference TRBV19 and TRBJ2-7, is DGGITQSPKYLFRKEGQNVTLSCEQNLNHDAMYWYRQDPGQGLRLIYYSQIVNDFQKGDIAEGYSVSREKKESFPLTVTSAQKNPTAFYLCASSIVPGSYEQYFGPGTRLTVT.

The chain links TRBV6-1 to TRBJ2-5; TRBD2 is a possible D gene (5 bases). Germline V CDR1 and CDR2: MNHNS, SASEGT. The CDR3 runs to 15 residues. The V and J ends lost 0 bases and 4 bases respectively, with 12 bases between them. DNA of the CDR3: TGTGCCAGCAGTGAAGCCCGGGGTGGGATAGAGACCCAGTACTTC. Its translation is CASSEARGGIETQYF.

In this sample, this clone turned up once. The V gene is TRBV27, the J gene TRBJ2-5; 8 bases are shared with TRBD2. This CDR3 is 16 amino acids long. Germline trimming cut 4 bases from V and 1 base from J; bases unmatched to any gene: 8. Per the germline V gene, CDR1 is MNHEY and CDR2 is SMNVEV (reference sequence). The CDR3 coding sequence is TGTGCCAGCAGTTCTACTAGCGGTTCCTCCCAAGAGACCCAGTACTTC. Its protein is CASSSTSGSSQETQYF.

The chain uses TRBV10-2 and TRBJ2-5, with 8 positions matching TRBD2. Germline CDR1 and CDR2: WSHSY and SAAADI. CDR3 length: 16 amino acids. The ends lost 3 bases at V and 0 bases at J; junction bases unmatched: 6. This CDR3 reads CASSDGGEDYQETQYF. As DNA, the CDR3 is TGCGCCAGCAGTGACGGGGGGGAAGACTACCAAGAGACCCAGTACTTC.

This rearrangement joins TRBV7-3 to TRBJ2-6; D might be TRBD2 (7 bases). Germline CDR1 SGHTA, CDR2 FQGTGA. CDR3 length: 18 amino acids. Trimming left V 5 bases short and J 0 bases short, with 17 bases between. In DNA form, the CDR3 reads TGTGCCAGCAGCCCCCCGGCGGGGGCAGTCTCTGGGGCCAACGTCCTGACTTTC. Its protein product is CASSPPAGAVSGANVLTF.

The chain employs TRBV3-1 (or the pseudogene TRBV3-2) and TRBJ1-1, with a weak D call TRBD1 (6 bases). The CDR3 is 14 amino acids. Germline loops: CDR1 LGHDT, CDR2 YNNKEL (reference sequence). V was shortened by 3 bases and J by 1 base, with 9 bases between the two germline ends. The CDR3 DNA follows: TGTGCCAGCAGCCATCAGGGGTGGAACACTGAAGCTTTCTTT. The encoded protein is CASSHQGWNTEAFF.

To note about this clone: The same CDR3 is also encoded by other DNA sequences in this sample. The gene calls are TRBV6-5 and TRBJ2-7; 12 bases align to TRBD2. J lost 2 bases, V lost 3 bases, and 2 bases had no gene match. This CDR3 has 15 amino acids. Germline-derived CDR1 and CDR2 are MNHEY and SVGAGI. The chain's CDR3 is CASSYSSGGAYEQYF. Here the CDR3 DNA reads TGTGCCAGCAGTTATTCTAGCGGGGGGGCCTACGAGCAGTACTTC.

V gene TRBV7-6 combines with J gene TRBJ1-3; unclear D gene. V was clipped by 1 base and J by 2 bases, with 12 bases between them. The CDR3 runs 16 residues. Germline CDR1 is SGHVS and CDR2 is FNYEAQ. CDR3 DNA sequence: TGTGCCAGCAGCTTAGTCGAGGGTGGTGCTGGAAACACCATATATTTT. Encoded protein: CASSLVEGGAGNTIYF.

The chain employs TRBV3-1 (or the pseudogene TRBV3-2) and TRBJ1-2, with D perhaps TRBD1 (6 bases). V was cut by 1 base and J by 4 bases, with 7 bases left in between. The CDR3 extends over 13 amino acids. Germline assignment: CDR1 LGHDT and CDR2 YNNKEL (reference sequence). CDR3 amino acids: CASSQGTAYGYTF. The CDR3 nucleotides read TGTGCCAGCAGCCAAGGGACAGCCTATGGCTACACCTTC.

This chain links TRBV19 with TRBJ2-1; 12 bases align to TRBD2. CDR1 is LNHDA and CDR2 is SQIVND in the germline V gene (reference sequence). This CDR3 has 14 amino acids. Trimming cost V 7 bases and J 6 bases; bases outside gene matches: 4. The CDR3 DNA follows: TGTGCCAGTAACGGACTAGCGGGACGCAATGAGCAGTTCTTC. Protein: CASNGLAGRNEQFF.

DNA for the CDR3: TGTGCCAGCAGTTCCTTCTCCTCCTACGAGCAGTACTTC. Translated: CASSSFSSYEQYF. The rearrangement uses TRBV27 and TRBJ2-7, with D unresolved. Trimming took off 4 bases at V and 0 bases at J, with 7 bases between the two ends. The CDR3 sequence is 13 residues long. Germline V gene data show CDR1 as MNHEY and CDR2 as SMNVEV (reference sequence).

The CDR3 bases are TGCGCCAGCAGCCAAGAGACGGGGACGGGAGACTACGAGCAGTACTTC. Translated: CASSQETGTGDYEQYF. V usage is TRBV4-1 and J usage is TRBJ2-7, with a weak D call TRBD2 (6 bases). Germline V CDR1 and CDR2: MGHRA, YSYEKL. The CDR3 sequence is 16 residues long. V was clipped by 0 bases and J by 3 bases, with 15 bases between them.

This rearrangement joins TRBV4-1 to TRBJ2-1; 9 nucleotides match TRBD2. The length of the CDR3 is 16 residues. Germline values: CDR1 MGHRA, CDR2 YSYEKL. With 4 bases clipped from V and 0 bases from J, the junction kept 4 bases outside the gene matches. CDR3 sequence (DNA): TGCGCCAGCAGCCTTCTAGCGGGGTACTCCTACAATGAGCAGTTCTTC. Encoded protein: CASSLLAGYSYNEQFF.

J is TRBJ2-5 and V is TRBV6-5; 9 nucleotides line up with TRBD2. CDR3 length: 11 residues. The junction had 3 bases not matched to a gene; V was cut back by 7 bases and J by 9 bases. CDR1 is MNHEY, CDR2 SVGAGI, per germline. The CDR3 region is CASTAGGSQYF. The CDR3, as DNA: TGTGCCAGCACCGCGGGGGGGTCCCAGTACTTC.

The chain employs TRBV11-2 and TRBJ2-4, with D possibly being TRBD1 (7 bases). CDR1 is SGHAT, CDR2 FQNNGV, per germline. This CDR3 spans 18 amino acids. Trimming shortened V by 5 bases and J by 0 bases, and 20 bases separated the two germline ends. CDR3: CASSRRDSPGVAKNIQYF. The DNA for the CDR3 is TGTGCCAGCAGCCGGAGGGACAGCCCTGGGGTAGCCAAAAACATTCAGTACTTC. Variable domain in full (rest from reference TRBV11-2 and TRBJ2-4): EAGVAQSPRYKIIEKRQSVAFWCNPISGHATLYWYQQILGQGPKLLIQFQNNGVVDDSQLPKDRFSAERLKGVDSTLKIQPAKLEDSAVYLCASSRRDSPGVAKNIQYFGAGTRLSVL.

The V and J genes are TRBV4-1 and TRBJ2-7; a weak D match, TRBD2 (7 bases). Germline assignment: CDR1 MGHRA and CDR2 YSYEKL. Trimming stripped 4 bases from V and 6 bases from J, with 16 bases between. CDR3 length: 14 amino acids. CDR3 sequence: CASSLMGGGGEQYF. The CDR3, as DNA: TGCGCCAGCAGCCTCATGGGGGGAGGGGGCGAGCAGTACTTC.

CDR3 sequence (DNA): TGTGCCAGCTCACCCCTGGGACAGGGAGGGCAATATGGCTACACCTTC. Its protein is CASSPLGQGGQYGYTF. The V and J genes are TRBV18 and TRBJ1-2, with 9 bases lining up with TRBD1. The CDR3 covers 16 residues. Germline V gene data show CDR1 as KGHSH and CDR2 as LQKENI. J was trimmed by 5 bases and V by 3 bases; bases with no gene match: 10. The entire variable domain, with the rest obtained from reference TRBV18 and TRBJ1-2, is as follows: NAGVMQNPRHLVRRRGQEARLRCSPMKGHSHVYWYRQLPEEGLKFMVYLQKENIIDESGMPKERFSAEFPKEGPSILRIQQVVRGDSAAYFCASSPLGQGGQYGYTFGSGTRLTVV.

The V call is TRBV28, the J call TRBJ2-7, with a possible D match to TRBD2 (5 bases). Trimming stripped 6 bases from V and 3 bases from J, with 21 bases between. The CDR3 sequence is 16 residues long. Germline CDR1 and CDR2: MDHEN and SYDVKM. Here the CDR3 reads CASSHIGLARNYEQYF. In nucleotides, the CDR3 is TGTGCCAGCAGCCACATAGGGCTAGCCCGGAACTACGAGCAGTACTTC.

The chain couples TRBV7-3 to TRBJ1-5; no reliable D call. CDR3 length: 13 residues. Germline CDR1 SGHTA, CDR2 FQGTGA. V shed 2 bases and J shed 4 bases, with 6 bases lying between them. The DNA for the CDR3 is TGTGCCAGCAGCTTAGGGCCAAATCAGCCCCAGCATTTT. Encoded protein: CASSLGPNQPQHF.

The chain is built from TRBV27 and TRBJ2-7, with D uncertain. CDR1 is MNHEY and CDR2 is SMNVEV in the germline V gene (reference sequence). Trimming stripped 3 bases from V and 0 bases from J, with 12 bases between. This CDR3 has 15 residues. The CDR3, as DNA: TGTGCCAGCAGTTTTCGGCAGGATAGCTCCTACGAGCAGTACTTC. It yields the protein CASSFRQDSSYEQYF.

This CDR3 reads CASRLQGNSNQPQHF. CDR3 nucleotides: TGTGCCAGCAGACTACAGGGGAATAGCAATCAGCCCCAGCATTTT. The chain uses TRBV28 and TRBJ1-5; TRBD1 matches at 7 bases. This CDR3 comprises 15 residues. The V gene's germline CDR1 is MDHEN and CDR2 SYDVKM. V lost 6 bases and J lost 0; bases outside the gene matches: 5.